These 18 T cell receptor beta chains share one sample of origin, sequenced in a study of blood T cell repertoires in COVID-19. The repertoire was sequenced with immunoSEQ multiplex PCR; TCRdb's copy has only in-frame clones and lacks some. This table has 440,000 or so clones, about 89% appearing once. The sequenced sample was peripheral blood. Every receptor here comes from a woman aged 40-49 years with COVID-19, enrolled during active disease.

This chain joins TRBV6-4 and TRBJ2-2; 7 bases match TRBD1. The CDR3 covers 13 residues. The germline CDR1 and CDR2 sequences are MRHNA and SNTAGT. The V gene end was trimmed by 7 bases and the J gene end by 7 bases; junction bases not matched to a gene: 6. The CDR3, as DNA: TGTGCCAGCAAGGGGGCGCAGAGCGGGGAGCTGTTTTTT. Translating gives CASKGAQSGELFF.

V gene TRBV5-6 combines with J gene TRBJ1-1; 7 positions match TRBD1. The germline CDR1 and CDR2 sequences are SGHDT and YYEEEE. Unmatched junction bases numbered 13, after V lost 0 bases and J lost 5 bases. The length of the CDR3 is 17 residues. CDR3 sequence: CASSLAYGQARRTEAFF. CDR3 DNA sequence: TGTGCCAGCAGCTTGGCGTATGGACAGGCAAGGAGAACTGAAGCTTTCTTT.

The chain is built from TRBV18 and TRBJ2-3, with D possibly being TRBD1 (6 bases). Germline assignment: CDR1 KGHSH and CDR2 LQKENI. The V end lost 4 bases, the J end lost 4 bases, and 12 bases lay between the germline ends. This CDR3 comprises 14 residues. For the CDR3, the DNA is TGTGCCAGCTCACTTGGGACATCGCCAGATACGCAGTATTTT. This sequence encodes CASSLGTSPDTQYF.

The chain has TRBV7-2 and TRBJ2-1, with D maybe TRBD1 (6 bases). The CDR3 is 13 amino acids. Germline values: CDR1 SGHTA, CDR2 FQGNSA. CDR3 loop: CGTTGTWTNEQFF. The CDR3 nucleotides read TGTGGGACCACGGGGACATGGACCAATGAGCAGTTCTTC.

This CDR3 is CASSLNGQMNTEAFF. The CDR3 DNA sequence: TGTGCCAGCAGCTTAAACGGACAGATGAACACTGAAGCTTTCTTT. This rearrangement joins TRBV7-3 to TRBJ1-1; tentatively, D is TRBD1 (6 bases). V was clipped by 1 base and J by 0 bases, with 9 bases between them. The V gene's germline CDR1 is SGHTA and CDR2 FQGTGA. The CDR3 sequence is 15 residues long. The full variable domain, with the rest looked up from reference TRBV7-3 and TRBJ1-1, is GAGVSQTPSNKVTEKGKYVELRCDPISGHTALYWYRQSLGQGPEFLIYFQGTGAADDSGLPNDRFFAVRPEGSVSTLKIQRTERGDSAVYLCASSLNGQMNTEAFFGQGTRLTVV.

The J gene is TRBJ2-1, the V gene TRBV12-3 or TRBV12-4, with D maybe TRBD1 (6 bases). Trimming left V 3 bases short and J 9 bases short, with 12 bases between. This CDR3 contains 13 residues. The DNA of the CDR3 is TGTGCCAGCAGTTTGGGGGCGAGGGTTGAGCAGTTCTTC. Amino acid sequence: CASSLGARVEQFF.

The rearrangement links TRBV9 to TRBJ2-5; a weak D match, TRBD2 (6 bases). The CDR3 consists of 15 residues. The V gene's germline CDR1 is SGDLS and CDR2 YYNGEE. Trimming removed 0 bases at V and 5 bases at J, with 14 bases between. CDR3 sequence reads: CASSVEGSRGETQYF. CDR3 sequence (DNA): TGTGCCAGCAGCGTAGAAGGCTCCCGGGGGGAGACCCAGTACTTC.

V usage is TRBV9 and J usage is TRBJ2-2; 9 bases are shared with TRBD2. Germline CDR1 is SGDLS and CDR2 is YYNGEE. The CDR3 has 15 amino acids. Trimming cost V 2 bases and J 4 bases; bases outside gene matches: 3. The chain's CDR3 is CASSVGLASTGELFF. The CDR3 nucleotides read TGTGCCAGCAGCGTGGGACTAGCTTCCACCGGGGAGCTGTTTTTT.

The rearrangement links TRBV28 to TRBJ2-6, with 7 bases lining up with TRBD1. Trimming took 0 bases from V and 4 from J; bases not matched to a gene: 3. CDR1 MDHEN and CDR2 SYDVKM come from the germline V gene. The CDR3 extends over 16 amino acids. The CDR3, as DNA: TGTGCCAGCAGTTTATGGACAGGGTTCGGGGCCAACGTCCTGACTTTC. Amino acid sequence: CASSLWTGFGANVLTF. The whole variable domain, filled in from reference TRBV28 and TRBJ2-6, reads DVKVTQSSRYLVKRTGEKVFLECVQDMDHENMFWYRQDPGLGLRLIYFSYDVKMKEKGDIPEGYSVSREKKERFSLILESASTNQTSMYLCASSLWTGFGANVLTFGAGSRLTVL.

V usage is TRBV13 and J usage is TRBJ2-1; D not certain. Germline V lookup: CDR1 PRHDT, CDR2 FYEKMQ (reference sequence). This CDR3 spans 16 amino acids. V was trimmed by 3 bases and J by 4 bases, leaving 16 bases between them. The CDR3 loop reads CASSLLFPNGYNEQFF. The DNA for the CDR3 is TGTGCCAGCAGCTTGTTATTTCCTAACGGGTACAATGAGCAGTTCTTC.

The rearrangement uses TRBV7-9 and TRBJ1-4, with D possibly being TRBD1 (6 bases). The CDR3 is made up of 15 amino acids. Trimming removed 2 bases from V and 7 bases from J, with 14 bases in between. CDR1 and CDR2 from the germline V gene are SEHNR and FQNEAQ (reference sequence). CDR3 sequence: CASSLLTGGGEKLFF. As DNA, the CDR3 is TGTGCCAGCAGCTTATTGACGGGAGGGGGTGAAAAACTGTTTTTT. Full variable domain (missing parts from reference TRBV7-9 and TRBJ1-4): DTGVSQNPRHKITKRGQNVTFRCDPISEHNRLYWYRQTLGQGPEFLTYFQNEAQLEKSRLLSDRFSAERPKGSFSTLEIQRTEQGDSAMYLCASSLLTGGGEKLFFGSGTQLSVL.

The V and J genes are TRBV7-9 and TRBJ1-4, with TRBD1 identical over 9 bases. This CDR3 is 15 amino acids long. Germline-derived CDR1 and CDR2 are SEHNR and FQNEAQ (reference sequence). V trimming: 5 bases; J trimming: 3 bases; junction bases outside the gene matches: 4. The CDR3 DNA is TGTGCCAGCAGCCAAGGGACAGGGCCTAATGAAAAACTGTTTTTT. Its translation: CASSQGTGPNEKLFF. Combining the CDR3 with reference TRBV7-9 and TRBJ1-4 gives the whole variable domain DTGVSQNPRHKITKRGQNVTFRCDPISEHNRLYWYRQTLGQGPEFLTYFQNEAQLEKSRLLSDRFSAERPKGSFSTLEIQRTEQGDSAMYLCASSQGTGPNEKLFFGSGTQLSVL.

The chain uses TRBV7-2 and TRBJ2-1; a weak D match, TRBD2 (5 bases). The germline V gene has CDR1 SGHTA and CDR2 FQGNSA. The V end was cut by 1 base, the J end by 0 bases, with 7 bases between. The CDR3 runs 15 residues. The CDR3 spells CASSLGAVSYNEQFF. For the CDR3, the DNA is TGTGCCAGCAGCTTAGGAGCGGTCTCCTACAATGAGCAGTTCTTC.

This rearrangement joins TRBV7-9 to TRBJ1-3; a possible D gene is TRBD1 (5 bases). Germline V gives CDR1 SEHNR, CDR2 FQNEAQ (reference sequence). Trimming took 5 bases from V and 0 from J, leaving 14 bases between them. The length of the CDR3 is 16 residues. The DNA of the CDR3 is TGTGCCAGCAGCACCACGGGGGTATACTCTGGAAACACCATATATTTT. Its protein product is CASSTTGVYSGNTIYF. The full variable domain, completed using reference TRBV7-9 and TRBJ1-3, is DTGVSQNPRHKITKRGQNVTFRCDPISEHNRLYWYRQTLGQGPEFLTYFQNEAQLEKSRLLSDRFSAERPKGSFSTLEIQRTEQGDSAMYLCASSTTGVYSGNTIYFGEGSWLTVV.

V gene TRBV28 combines with J gene TRBJ1-2; a weak D match, TRBD1 (6 bases). The CDR3 is 15 amino acids. V was clipped by 7 bases and J by 2 bases, with 17 bases between them. Germline V lookup: CDR1 MDHEN, CDR2 SYDVKM. Here the CDR3 reads CASTLGGAGNYGYTF. CDR3 in DNA: TGTGCCAGCACCCTCGGGGGGGCCGGCAACTATGGCTACACCTTC.

This clone appeared once. V and J are TRBV27 and TRBJ2-1, with 10 bases lining up with TRBD2. This CDR3 region has 19 residues. The germline V gene has CDR1 MNHEY and CDR2 SMNVEV (reference sequence). Trimming took 0 bases from V and 4 from J; bases not matched to a gene: 12. CDR3: CASSLSSLGIAGGYNEQFF. The CDR3 DNA sequence: TGTGCCAGCAGTTTATCTTCTCTAGGTATAGCGGGAGGTTACAATGAGCAGTTCTTC.

This chain uses TRBV18 with TRBJ1-5, with 9 positions matching TRBD1. CDR1 is KGHSH and CDR2 is LQKENI in the germline V gene. The ends lost 3 bases at V and 4 bases at J; junction bases unmatched: 7. The length of the CDR3 is 16 residues. Here the CDR3 reads CASSPGTGRLNQPQHF. As DNA, the CDR3 is TGTGCCAGCTCACCCGGGACAGGGAGGTTGAATCAGCCCCAGCATTTT.

V is TRBV6-2 or TRBV6-3 and J is TRBJ2-2; D is unclear. Between the trimmed V and J ends, which lost 0 bases and 10 bases, there was a span of 12 bases. In germline, CDR1 is MNHEY, CDR2 SVGEGT. This CDR3 is 14 amino acids long. CDR3 amino acids: CASSYSSEFEELFF. In DNA form, the CDR3 reads TGTGCCAGCAGTTACTCGAGTGAGTTTGAGGAGCTGTTTTTT.